A selection of T cell receptor beta chains follows, all from one sample in a study of T cell changes during pregnancy in multiple sclerosis. Repertoires were generated with immunoSEQ multiplex PCR, while TCRdb's copy carries only in-frame clones and drops some. The sample includes more than 45,000 clones, 93% of them seen just once. The sample here was CD8+ T cells from peripheral blood mononuclear cells, taken in the second trimester of pregnancy. All receptors derive from a female donor with multiple sclerosis, enrolled in a pregnancy study. The CDR3 runs from the conserved cysteine through the conserved F or W. The D gene is left open where the match is weak. Clone size, where shown, is once, few, many, or a class for clones that have expanded.

>TRBD1|TRBV19|TRBJ1-2|-
TGTGCCGTAGTGGCAAACCCGGGTCAGGGGGCGATAGGAGGCTACACCTTC
CAVVANPGQGAIGGYTF
>-|TRBV27|TRBJ2-7|-
TGTGCCAGCAGTCCCCATGGGGCTGAGCAGTACTTC
CASSPHGAEQYF
>TRBD2|TRBV7-9|TRBJ2-7|-
TGTGCCAGCAGCGGACTAGCGGGGGGCTACGAGCAGTACTTC
CASSGLAGGYEQYF
>TRBD2|TRBV5-4|TRBJ2-1|-
TGTGCCAGCAGCTATGGGACTAGCTCCTACAATGAGCAGTTCTTC
CASSYGTSSYNEQFF
>TRBD1|TRBV28|TRBJ1-1|-
TGTGCCACCACAGGGGGCGTTTTTACTGAAGCTTTCTTT
CATTGGVFTEAFF
>TRBD1|TRBV4-2|TRBJ1-2|-
TGTGCCAGCAGCCAAGAAGACAGGGGAAAGTATGGCTACACCTTC
CASSQEDRGKYGYTF
>-|TRBV2|TRBJ2-7|-
TGTGCCAGCAGTGAAAAAGCTTCGGGATACGAGCAGTACTTC
CASSEKASGYEQYF
>TRBD2|TRBV7-9|TRBJ2-3|-
TGTGCCAGCAGCTTAGGACAGCGGGGGCCCACAGATACGCAGTATTTT
CASSLGQRGPTDTQYF
>-|TRBV2|TRBJ1-1|-
TGTGCCAGCAGTGATGGGGGGCCCGGGAGGATGAACACTGAAGCTTTCTTT
CASSDGGPGRMNTEAFF
>-|TRBV4-1|TRBJ1-6|-
TGCGCCAGCCACCCAGGGGCTTCCTATAATTCACCCCTCCACTTT
CASHPGASYNSPLHF
>-|TRBV5-6|TRBJ2-7|-
TGTGCCAGCAGCTTTTACACGACAGGACCGGGTTCGGAGCAGTACTTC
CASSFYTTGPGSEQYF
>TRBD2|TRBV7-2|TRBJ2-1|-
TGTGCCAGCAGCCCGGGGGGGTCGGCCTCAAATGAGCAGTTCTTC
CASSPGGSASNEQFF
>TRBD1|TRBV4-1|TRBJ2-7|-
TGCGCCAGCAGCCACGGACAGGGAACCTACGAGCAGTACTTC
CASSHGQGTYEQYF
>-|TRBV12-5|TRBJ1-1|-
TGTGCTAGTGTCCGGGGGGGAATGAACACTGAAGCTTTCTTT
CASVRGGMNTEAFF
>TRBD2|TRBV5-1|TRBJ2-1|-
TGCGCCAGCACCGGACTAGCGGGGCTCGATGAGCAGTTCTTC
CASTGLAGLDEQFF
>TRBD1|TRBV25-1|TRBJ1-6|-
TGTGCCAGCAGTGACCTCATCGGGACAGGGGGCTCTAATTCACCCCTCCACTTT
CASSDLIGTGGSNSPLHF
>-|TRBV4-1|TRBJ1-5|-
TGCGCCAGCAGCCAAGGAATTAGGACAGTCAATCAGCCCCAGCATTTT
CASSQGIRTVNQPQHF
>TRBD2|TRBV10-3|TRBJ2-2|-
TGTGCCATCAGTGAGTCGAAACTAGCGGGGGCTGACGGGGAGCTGTTTTTT
CAISESKLAGADGELFF
>TRBD1|TRBV5-1|TRBJ2-3|-
TGCGCCAGCAAAATCTTCGGACAGGGCCCCGCGGGTGATACGCAGTATTTT
CASKIFGQGPAGDTQYF
>TRBD1|TRBV7-9|TRBJ2-7|-
TGTGCCAGCAGCTTAAGACAGGGGATCTACGAGCAGTACTTC
CASSLRQGIYEQYF
>TRBD1|TRBV6-5|TRBJ2-7|once
TGTGCCAGCAGTGTGGGGACAGGGGGCTTCGAGCAGTACTTC
CASSVGTGGFEQYF
>TRBD1|TRBV7-9|TRBJ1-1|-
TGTGCCAGCACCCCGGGAACAGGGGCTGAAGCTTTCTTT
CASTPGTGAEAFF
>-|TRBV11-2|TRBJ2-7|-
TGTGCCAGCAGCTTAGGCGACTACGAGCAGTACTTC
CASSLGDYEQYF
>TRBD1|TRBV4-1|TRBJ1-1|-
TGCGCCAGCAGCCAACCGACAGGGCTCCCCACTGAAGCTTTCTTT
CASSQPTGLPTEAFF
>-|TRBV5-1|TRBJ2-1|-
TGCGCCAGCAGCCTGGAAACTACATACAATGAGCAGTTCTTC
CASSLETTYNEQFF
>TRBD1|TRBV2|TRBJ1-6|-
TGTGCCAGCAGTGGGGGGACAGGCCTGGCGGCCCTCCACTTT
CASSGGTGLAALHF
>TRBD2|TRBV19|TRBJ2-3|-
TGTGCCAGTAGTCCACGACTAGCGGGGGGTCCAGACACAGATACGCAGTATTTT
CASSPRLAGGPDTDTQYF
>-|TRBV7-9|TRBJ2-1|-
TGTGCCAGCAGCCCCTCTGGACGGCGGGAAAACTTCTACAATGAGCAGTTCTTC
CASSPSGRRENFYNEQFF
>-|TRBV2|TRBJ1-1|-
TGTGCCAGCAAAGGGGAGGGGCGGAACACTGAAGCTTTCTTT
CASKGEGRNTEAFF
>-|TRBV23-1|TRBJ2-7|-
TGCGCCAGCAGTCAATCGGACACGTTCTTTTACGAGCAGTACTTC
CASSQSDTFFYEQYF
>-|TRBV15|TRBJ2-2|-
TGTGCCACCAGCAGAGGAAGAAGTCGGGCCGGGGAGCTGTTTTTT
CATSRGRSRAGELFF
>-|TRBV4-2|TRBJ1-2|-
TGTGCCAGCAGCCAAGCGCAGGGAGGAGACTATGGCTACACCTTC
CASSQAQGGDYGYTF
>-|TRBV5-1|TRBJ2-7|-
TGCGCCAGCAGCTTGAGGGGAATTGACTACGAGCAGTACTTC
CASSLRGIDYEQYF
>-|TRBV28|TRBJ1-5|once
TGTGCCAGCAGCCTTAGGACCCGGGGTCAGCCCCAGCATTTT
CASSLRTRGQPQHF
>TRBD1|TRBV7-9|TRBJ2-7|-
TGTGCCAGCAGCTTAGGGTCGACAGGGGGTGGATACGAGCAGTACTTC
CASSLGSTGGGYEQYF
>-|TRBV28|TRBJ1-1|-
TGTGCCAGCACCCGACTGGCCGGCCCCAACACTGAAGCTTTCTTT
CASTRLAGPNTEAFF
>-|TRBV18|TRBJ2-7|-
TGTGCCAGCTCACCACCCGGGTCGGTCGAGCAGTACTTC
CASSPPGSVEQYF
>TRBD1|TRBV7-9|TRBJ2-7|-
TGTGCCAGCAGCTTGGAGACAGGGCTTTACGAGCAGTACTTC
CASSLETGLYEQYF
>-|TRBV7-9|TRBJ2-1|-
TGTGCCAGCAGCTCCTTCCGGCTTGGGAGCTCCTACAATGAGCAGTTCTTC
CASSSFRLGSSYNEQFF
>-|TRBV5-1|TRBJ1-4|-
TGCGCCAGCAGCCCCTGGGATGGGGGGACCGAAAAACTGTTTTTT
CASSPWDGGTEKLFF
>TRBD2|TRBV10-1|TRBJ2-7|-
TGCGCCAGCAGTGACGGGAGGGCCGGCGAGCAGTACTTC
CASSDGRAGEQYF
>-|TRBV10-3|TRBJ2-7|-
TGTGCCATCAGTGAGTCGACCGGACACGCCGAGCAGTACTTC
CAISESTGHAEQYF
>-|TRBV12-5|TRBJ1-1|-
TGTGCTAGTGGTTTGGTACAAGTTCGCCCCGCCCTTCAGGGGGAAGCTTTCTTT
CASGLVQVRPALQGEAFF
>-|TRBV9|TRBJ2-1|-
TGTGCCAGCAGCGTAGCGCCCTGGACTCCGGAGAGATCCTACAATGAGCAGTTCTTC
CASSVAPWTPERSYNEQFF
>-|TRBV29-1|TRBJ2-6|-
TGCGCGGGCGGTGACCCCTCTGGGGCCAACGTCCTGACTTTC
CAGGDPSGANVLTF
>-|TRBV7-9|TRBJ2-5|-
TGTGCCAGCAGCTCGCCGGAGGCCGATATGGAGACCCAGTACTTC
CASSSPEADMETQYF
>TRBD1|TRBV4-2|TRBJ1-2|once
TGTGCCAGCAGCCTTTTACCGGGACAGGGTTCAGCGTATGGCTACACCTTC
CASSLLPGQGSAYGYTF
>TRBD2|TRBV11-2|TRBJ2-1|-
TGTGCCAGCAGCTTAGGTACTAGCGGTTACTACAATGAGCAGTTCTTC
CASSLGTSGYYNEQFF
>-|TRBV20-1|TRBJ2-1|-
TGCAGTGCTAGACTAGCCCATGAGCAGTTCTTC
CSARLAHEQFF
>-|TRBV12-5|TRBJ2-7|-
TGTGCTAGTGGTCGCTACGAGCAGTACTTC
CASGRYEQYF
>-|TRBV2|TRBJ2-7|-
TGTGCCGGGCGAGGGGGCTACGAGCAGTACTTC
CAGRGGYEQYF
>-|TRBV2|TRBJ1-3|-
TGTGCCAGCAGGAAGGAGCGAAACACCATATATTTT
CASRKERNTIYF
>-|TRBV27|TRBJ2-1|-
TGTGCCACCGCAAGCGGGTCCTCCTACAATGAGCAGTTCTTC
CATASGSSYNEQFF
>-|TRBV7-8|TRBJ2-1|-
TGTGCCAGCAGCTTGGGGGGGGGCTCTTACAATGAGCAGTTCTTC
CASSLGGGSYNEQFF
>TRBD2|TRBV7-3|TRBJ2-7|few
TGTGCCAGCAGCCCCAGACTAGCGGGCGGGGAGCAGTACTTC
CASSPRLAGGEQYF
>TRBD2|TRBV2|TRBJ2-7|-
TGTGCCAGCAGTGGAGTAGGGACTAGCGGGACCTCCTACGAGCAGTACTTC
CASSGVGTSGTSYEQYF
>TRBD2|TRBV27|TRBJ2-3|-
TGTGCCAGCAGTTTTTTAGCGGGAGACGGGACAGATACGCAGTATTTT
CASSFLAGDGTDTQYF